A selection of T cell receptor beta chains follows, all from one sample in a study of T cell responses to AZD1222 COVID-19 vaccine. TCRdb's table, derived via immunoSEQ multiplex PCR, lists solely in-frame clones and lacks some. The sample consists of 150,000 to 200,000 clones, approximately 95% of them appearing once. The sequencing here drew on peripheral blood, taken on day 0 of AZD1222 vaccination. These receptors originate from an adult in good health. Both conserved end residues are part of each CDR3. Fields, in order: J gene, D gene, clone size, V gene, CDR3 protein, CDR3 DNA. The D gene is left open where the match is weak. Rows give clone size only sometimes, using once, few, many, or a class for an expanded clone.

>TRBJ2-7|NA|NA|TRBV5-4
CASSLEGSKRHEQYF
TGTGCCAGCAGCTTGGAGGGTTCCAAGCGCCACGAGCAGTACTTC
>TRBJ1-3|TRBD1|few|TRBV18
CASSPTGGFIFSGNTIYF
TGTGCCAGCTCACCAACAGGGGGCTTTATTTTCTCTGGAAACACCATATATTTT
>TRBJ1-3|NA|NA|TRBV2
CASSEYGNLSGNTIYF
TGTGCCAGCAGTGAGTATGGGAACCTCTCTGGAAACACCATATATTTT
>TRBJ2-7|NA|NA|TRBV10-1
CASSRLRDGAYEQYF
TGCGCCAGCAGTAGGCTAAGGGACGGGGCCTACGAGCAGTACTTC
>TRBJ1-4|NA|NA|TRBV7-9
CASSLAWPTTNEKLFF
TGTGCCAGCAGCTTAGCGTGGCCTACAACTAATGAAAAACTGTTTTTT
>TRBJ2-2|TRBD1|few|TRBV12-5
CASGLVQGARGELFF
TGTGCTAGTGGTTTGGTACAGGGGGCCCGGGGGGAGCTGTTTTTT
>TRBJ1-3|TRBD1|NA|TRBV13
CASSWDRGSGNTIYF
TGTGCCAGCAGCTGGGACAGGGGCTCTGGAAACACCATATATTTT
>TRBJ2-1|NA|NA|TRBV2
CASIPGQVRNEQFF
TGTGCCAGCATCCCTGGCCAGGTGAGGAATGAGCAGTTCTTC
>TRBJ2-7|NA|NA|TRBV6-5
CASLRDNYEQYF
TGTGCCAGCCTCCGGGACAACTACGAGCAGTACTTC
>TRBJ2-2|TRBD2|NA|TRBV5-1
CASSLVPNSGSTGELFF
TGCGCCAGCAGCTTGGTTCCAAACAGCGGGAGTACCGGGGAGCTGTTTTTT
>TRBJ2-1|NA|NA|TRBV27
CASTVGGGGNEQFF
TGTGCCAGCACCGTAGGGGGGGGCGGCAATGAGCAGTTCTTC